One T cell receptor (beta chain) is described in this entry. The antigen is undetermined. This sequence may be a read error, since a much larger clone differs from it by one base. TCR libraries were built in bulk with a published protocol and specific TCR primers. TCRdb re-derived calls from the PCR reads in MiXCR, one entry per CDR3 protein. The table lists 400,000 to 600,000 distinct CDR3 sequences, 25% of them singletons. The data were taken from a study of molecular identifiers for immune sequencing clone quantification. Overall study context: In replicates, RNA taken from roughly 18,000 or 92,000 naive CD8 cells was divided five ways, and four portions underwent sequencing. Points from the study as a whole: Identical barcode-sharing TCR molecules could lead to underestimated sizes for highly expanded clones.

Using 10%, 30% or 50% RNA, naive CD8 libraries were derived from about 20,000 to 1,000,000 sorted cells. Sample: naive CD8+ T cells from blood, with Jurkat cell RNA spiked in. The subset is: FACS-sorted CD8+CD4-CCR7+CD45RA+ naive T cells. The TCR originated in a human donor in good health. Some libraries in this study had Jurkat cell RNA spiked in.

For the CDR3, the DNA is TGTGCCAGCTGCGTGACAGGGGCCACTGAAGCTTTCTTT. Amino acids: CASCVTGATEAFF. The chain combines TRBV9 with TRBJ1-1; 8 bases are shared with TRBD1. The CDR3 contains 13 residues. CDR1 and CDR2 (germline): SGDLS, YYNGEE.